This TCR beta chain appears in the sequencing data of a study of shared clonotypes between healthy human individuals. At the level of the study: There were three CD4 naive, three CD4 memory, two CD8 naive and one CD8 memory plates per donor.

Method: immunoSEQ multiplex PCR; TCRdb's copy keeps in-frame clones and lacks some. In the table there are approximately 250,000 clones, approximately 70% of which are singletons. Whole-study findings and limits: A few donors held 4.5% to 5% of naive CD4 clonotypes in common.

This clone qualifies as medium-sized. Antigen: not known. Those who donated, Caucasian adults without exception, all lived in Nashville, Tennessee. CD4+ cells underwent separation, giving CD45RA+ naive and CD45RA-negative memory subsets. The receptor's source is a man aged 30 to 39 in good health. The sample comprised memory CD4+ T cells sorted from blood. The subset was: CD45RA-negative fraction.

The CDR3 sequence: CAISVGSRLSYEQYF. The DNA of the CDR3 is TGTGCCATCAGTGTAGGGAGTCGGTTGTCTTACGAGCAGTACTTC. The J gene is TRBJ2-7, the V gene TRBV10-3; the D gene is possibly TRBD2 (5 bases). V shed 4 bases and J shed 4 bases, with 17 bases lying between them. Germline V lookup: CDR1 ENHRY, CDR2 SYGVKD. This CDR3 is built from 15 residues.